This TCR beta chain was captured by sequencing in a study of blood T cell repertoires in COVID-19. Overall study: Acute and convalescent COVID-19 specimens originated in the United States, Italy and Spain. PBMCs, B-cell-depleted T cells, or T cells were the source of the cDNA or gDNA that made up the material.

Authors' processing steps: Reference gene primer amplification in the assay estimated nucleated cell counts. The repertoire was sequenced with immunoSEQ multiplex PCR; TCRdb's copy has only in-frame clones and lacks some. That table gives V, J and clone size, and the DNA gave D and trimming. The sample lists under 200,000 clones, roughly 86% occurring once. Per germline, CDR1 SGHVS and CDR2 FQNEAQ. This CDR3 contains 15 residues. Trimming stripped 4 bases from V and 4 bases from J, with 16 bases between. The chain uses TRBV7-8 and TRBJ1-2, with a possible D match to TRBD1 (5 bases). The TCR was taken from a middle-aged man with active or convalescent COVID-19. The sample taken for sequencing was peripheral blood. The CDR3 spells CASSSRLGQGYGYTF. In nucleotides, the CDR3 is TGTGCCAGCAGCTCAAGACTAGGGCAGGGCTATGGCTACACCTTC.